The entry below describes one TCR beta chain. This clone was picked up one time. Its antigen is unknown. Base qualities are not recorded, but no much larger clone differs from it by a single base. A distance of 10 bases separates the germline ends of V and J, which lose 10 bases and 9 bases respectively. Via the germline V gene, CDR1 is SNHLY and CDR2 FYNNEI. Including the terminal cysteine and phenylalanine, the CDR3 comprises 10 residues. Here the CDR3 DNA is all that survives: 30 bases in frame from base 1. Library creation used the immunoSEQ multiplex PCR assay. Sourced from immuneACCESS, this table was stored by TCRdb with only in-frame sequences that have V and J called. A share of the clones is absent; for the studies checked, an unresolved V gene accounts for under half, and the remainder has no known explanation. Across this sample there are roughly 80,000 clones, with about 92% seen only once. Under 1.5% of the sample is in the top ten clones.

This sample is part of a study of T cell changes during pregnancy in multiple sclerosis (dated by TCRdb to the late 2010s). Background on the whole study: The study looked at changes in the T cell repertoire across pregnancy in women with multiple sclerosis.

The rearranged chain carries TRBV2 and TRBJ2-1; a weak D assignment points to TRBD2 (5 bases agree). This receptor was identified in a female donor with multiple sclerosis, enrolled in a pregnancy study. This specimen was peripheral blood, taken before pregnancy. The CDR3 region: CAINRGEQFF. The nucleotide sequence reads as follows: TGTGCCATCAACCGGGGTGAGCAGTTCTTC. Here the CDR3 is joined to the reference TRBV2 and TRBJ2-1 genes, and the full variable domain is: EPEVTQTPSHQVTQMGQEVILRCVPISNHLYFYWYRQILGQKVEFLVSFYNNEISEKSEIFDDQFSVERPDGSNFTLKIRSTKLEDSAMYFCAINRGEQFFGPGTRLTVL.